Listed below are T cell receptor beta chains from one sample, sequenced in a study of response to subunit inactivated influenza vaccine. TCRdb fed the RT-PCR reads into MiXCR, producing one record per CDR3 protein. The sample contains 450,000 to 600,000 distinct CDR3 sequences, approximately 7.2% of which appear only once. This material consisted of PBMCs from blood, taken about 23 months after vaccination. Receptor source: a man aged 50 to 69 who received an inactivated influenza vaccine. Each CDR3 is given with its conserved first and last residue. A D gene is named only where the DNA matches it firmly. Rows give clone size only sometimes, using once, few, many, or a class for an expanded clone.

d_gene: TRBD1; v_gene: TRBV11-2; j_gene: TRBJ2-5; abundance: -; CDR3nt: TGTGCCAGCGCAGGGACAGGTTTTTTTGAGACCCAGTACTTC; CDR3aa: CASAGTGFFETQYF
d_gene: TRBD1; v_gene: TRBV28; j_gene: TRBJ1-4; abundance: -; CDR3nt: TGTGCCATCGGTACCGGGACAGGGAGTGAAAAACTGTTTTTT; CDR3aa: CAIGTGTGSEKLFF
d_gene: -; v_gene: TRBV7-2; j_gene: TRBJ1-4; abundance: few; CDR3nt: TGTGCCAGCAGCTTTACCACCACTAATGAAAAACTGTTTTTT; CDR3aa: CASSFTTTNEKLFF
d_gene: TRBD1; v_gene: TRBV12-3/TRBV12-4; j_gene: TRBJ2-3; abundance: few; CDR3nt: TGTGCCAGCAGTCCTTCAGGGGGATTATCTAGCACAGATACGCAGTATTTT; CDR3aa: CASSPSGGLSSTDTQYF
d_gene: TRBD1; v_gene: TRBV6-5; j_gene: TRBJ2-7; abundance: medium-sized; CDR3nt: TGTGCCAGCAGTTACACCGGGACAGGGTATCAGTACTTC; CDR3aa: CASSYTGTGYQYF
d_gene: -; v_gene: TRBV7-2; j_gene: TRBJ2-7; abundance: few; CDR3nt: TGTGCCAGCAGCTCCGGGCCCCTCTCGGACTCCTACGAGCAGTACTTC; CDR3aa: CASSSGPLSDSYEQYF
d_gene: TRBD1; v_gene: TRBV4-1; j_gene: TRBJ1-1; abundance: many; CDR3nt: TGCGCCAGCAGCCAAGTCGTCCGGGACAGGGGGATGAACACTGAAGCTTTCTTT; CDR3aa: CASSQVVRDRGMNTEAFF
d_gene: -; v_gene: TRBV7-8; j_gene: TRBJ1-1; abundance: -; CDR3nt: TGTGCCAGCAGCTTATACAGCTTGCACACTGAAGCTTTCTTT; CDR3aa: CASSLYSLHTEAFF
d_gene: -; v_gene: TRBV12-3/TRBV12-4; j_gene: TRBJ1-2; abundance: many; CDR3nt: TGTGCCAGCAGTATTCAGGGGCGATACTATGGCTACACCTTC; CDR3aa: CASSIQGRYYGYTF
d_gene: -; v_gene: TRBV5-1; j_gene: TRBJ2-1; abundance: -; CDR3nt: TGCGCCAGCAGCTTGGTGGGCAGGGCAAGCTACAATGAGCAGTTCTTC; CDR3aa: CASSLVGRASYNEQFF
d_gene: -; v_gene: TRBV7-9; j_gene: TRBJ1-1; abundance: -; CDR3nt: TGTGCCAGCAGCCCGGATGGGGGGGAAGCTTTCTTT; CDR3aa: CASSPDGGEAFF
d_gene: TRBD1; v_gene: TRBV7-3; j_gene: TRBJ2-3; abundance: few; CDR3nt: TGTGCCAGCAGCACGACAGGGTGGCCCACAGATACGCAGTATTTT; CDR3aa: CASSTTGWPTDTQYF
d_gene: -; v_gene: TRBV20-1; j_gene: TRBJ2-1; abundance: -; CDR3nt: TGCAGTGCTATTAGCGGGACAGGGTCCTACAATGAGCAGTTCTTC; CDR3aa: CSAISGTGSYNEQFF
d_gene: TRBD2; v_gene: TRBV11-1; j_gene: TRBJ2-5; abundance: -; CDR3nt: TGTGCCAGCAGCTTCTATACCCTCCGGACTAGCCAACAAGAGACCCAGTACTTC; CDR3aa: CASSFYTLRTSQQETQYF
d_gene: TRBD2; v_gene: TRBV4-1; j_gene: TRBJ2-1; abundance: -; CDR3nt: TGCGCCAGCAGCCAAGAAGGGACTACCTACAATGAGCAGTTCTTC; CDR3aa: CASSQEGTTYNEQFF
d_gene: TRBD1; v_gene: TRBV27; j_gene: TRBJ2-1; abundance: -; CDR3nt: TGTGCCAGCAGCCCTTCGACAGGGATCTATGAGCAGTTCTTC; CDR3aa: CASSPSTGIYEQFF
d_gene: -; v_gene: TRBV11-3; j_gene: TRBJ2-7; abundance: few; CDR3nt: TGTGCCAGCAGCTTATCGGAGGACTACGAGCAGTACTTC; CDR3aa: CASSLSEDYEQYF
d_gene: -; v_gene: TRBV20-1; j_gene: TRBJ1-1; abundance: many; CDR3nt: TGCAGTGCTAGTAAGGTCGGCCCAGGGGCCACTGAAGCTTTCTTT; CDR3aa: CSASKVGPGATEAFF